Shown below are 6 T cell receptor beta chains from a single sample sequenced in a study of a mutant IDH1 vaccine in newly diagnosed glioma. These receptors' antigens are unknown. The time point was: week 47, end of study. Doses comprised 300 ug of mutant IDH1 20-mer peptide each, plus topical imiquimod. Clones were sequenced by immunoSEQ multiplex PCR, and TCRdb holds only the in-frame ones, with some missing. This sample has about 94,000 clones, with nearly 90% found just once. This specimen consisted of PBMCs, obtained from a glioma patient whose treatment included an IDH1 peptide vaccine. These receptors were taken from a woman aged 45-65 years with glioma.

The V call is TRBV28, the J call TRBJ1-4; TRBD1 agrees at 8 bases. V was clipped by 2 bases and J by 8 bases; unmatched bases: 13. This CDR3 contains 17 residues. CDR1 is MDHEN and CDR2 is SYDVKM in the germline V gene. CDR3 loop: CASSLGTGLSLGEKLFF. The CDR3 DNA reads as TGTGCCAGCAGTTTAGGGACAGGACTTTCTTTAGGGGAAAAACTGTTTTTT.

V gene TRBV29-1 combines with J gene TRBJ1-5; 9 positions match TRBD1. Trimming took 6 bases from V and 3 from J; bases not matched to a gene: 6. The CDR3 covers 14 residues. Per germline, CDR1 SQVTM and CDR2 ANQGSEA. CDR3 sequence reads: CSVPDRGINQPQHF. In DNA form, the CDR3 reads TGCAGCGTCCCCGACAGGGGGATCAATCAGCCCCAGCATTTT.

The chain uses TRBV2 and TRBJ2-2; 10 positions agree with TRBD2. The CDR3 spans 14 residues. Germline trimming cut 8 bases from V and 7 bases from J; bases unmatched to any gene: 7. Germline values: CDR1 SNHLY, CDR2 FYNNEI. CDR3 coding DNA: TGTGCCAGCCGTCTAGCGGGAGTAGGCGGGGAGCTGTTTTTT. Amino acid sequence: CASRLAGVGGELFF.

This chain joins TRBV10-3 and TRBJ2-7, with 8 bases lining up with TRBD1. From germline, CDR1 is ENHRY and CDR2 SYGVKD. J gave up 6 bases and V 6 bases, and 7 bases lay outside the gene matches. The CDR3 loop spans 13 amino acids. CDR3 DNA: TGTGCCATCAGCCGGGACAGGCTGTCCGAGCAGTACTTC. This translates into CAISRDRLSEQYF.

The chain is built from TRBV28 and TRBJ2-7, with TRBD2 identical over 9 bases. Germline-derived CDR1 and CDR2 are MDHEN and SYDVKM. This CDR3 has 15 residues. With 4 bases clipped from V and 5 bases from J, the junction kept 9 bases outside the gene matches. The CDR3 is CASSSHGTSSDEQYF. The CDR3, as DNA: TGTGCCAGCAGTTCCCATGGGACTAGCAGCGACGAGCAGTACTTC.

This chain links TRBV7-3 with TRBJ1-2, with D perhaps TRBD1 (5 bases). Trimming shortened V by 5 bases and J by 4 bases, and 11 bases separated the two germline ends. Germline lookup yields CDR1 SGHTA and CDR2 FQGTGA. The CDR3 spans 13 residues. CDR3 DNA: TGTGCCAGCAGCCCTGACAGAAGCTATGGCTACACCTTC. It codes for CASSPDRSYGYTF.